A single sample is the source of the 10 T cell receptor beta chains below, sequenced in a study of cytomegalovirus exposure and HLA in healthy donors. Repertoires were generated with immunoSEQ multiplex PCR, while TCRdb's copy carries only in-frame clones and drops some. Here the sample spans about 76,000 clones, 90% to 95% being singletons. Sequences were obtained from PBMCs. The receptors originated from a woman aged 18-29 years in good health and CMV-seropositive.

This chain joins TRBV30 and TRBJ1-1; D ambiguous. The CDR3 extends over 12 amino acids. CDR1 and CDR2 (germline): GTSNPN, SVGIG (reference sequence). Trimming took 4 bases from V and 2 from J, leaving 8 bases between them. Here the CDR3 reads CAWTMGNTEAFF. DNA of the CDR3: TGTGCCTGGACAATGGGCAACACTGAAGCTTTCTTT.

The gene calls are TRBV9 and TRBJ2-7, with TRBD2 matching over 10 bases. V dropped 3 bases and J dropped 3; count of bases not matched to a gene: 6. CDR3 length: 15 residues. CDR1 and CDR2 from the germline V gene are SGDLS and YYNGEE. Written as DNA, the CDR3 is TGTGCCAGCAGCGCCGGACTAGCGGATCTCTACGAGCAGTACTTC. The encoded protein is CASSAGLADLYEQYF.

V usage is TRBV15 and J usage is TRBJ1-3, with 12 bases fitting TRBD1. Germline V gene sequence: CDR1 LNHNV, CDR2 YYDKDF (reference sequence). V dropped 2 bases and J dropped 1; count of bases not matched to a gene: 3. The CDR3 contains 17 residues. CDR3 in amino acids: CATSRPGQGASGNTIYF. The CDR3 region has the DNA TGTGCCACCAGCAGACCGGGACAGGGGGCATCTGGAAACACCATATATTTT.

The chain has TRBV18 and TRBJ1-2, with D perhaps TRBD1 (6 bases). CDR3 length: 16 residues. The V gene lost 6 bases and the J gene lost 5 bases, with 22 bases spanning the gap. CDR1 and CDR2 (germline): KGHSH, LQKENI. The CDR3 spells CASSLMGTSGEYGYTF. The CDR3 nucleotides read TGTGCCAGCTCCCTCATGGGCACCTCAGGGGAATATGGCTACACCTTC.

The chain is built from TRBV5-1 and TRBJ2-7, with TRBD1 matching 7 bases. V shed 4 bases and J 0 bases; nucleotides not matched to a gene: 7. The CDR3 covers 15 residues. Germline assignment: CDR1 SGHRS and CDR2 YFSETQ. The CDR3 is CASSPTGTASYEQYF. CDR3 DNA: TGCGCCAGCAGCCCCACCGGGACAGCCTCCTACGAGCAGTACTTC.

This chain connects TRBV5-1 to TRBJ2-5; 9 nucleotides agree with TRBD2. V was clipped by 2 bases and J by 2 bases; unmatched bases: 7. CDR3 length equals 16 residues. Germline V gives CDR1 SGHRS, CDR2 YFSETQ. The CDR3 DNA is TGCGCCAGCAGCTTTCGACTAGCGGAACGACAAGAGACCCAGTACTTC. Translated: CASSFRLAERQETQYF.

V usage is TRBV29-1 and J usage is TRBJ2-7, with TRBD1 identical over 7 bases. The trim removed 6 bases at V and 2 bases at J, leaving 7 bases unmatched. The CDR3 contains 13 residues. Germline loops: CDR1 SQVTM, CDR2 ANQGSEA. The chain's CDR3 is CSVRDRVTYEQYF. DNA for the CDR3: TGCAGCGTCCGCGACAGGGTAACCTACGAGCAGTACTTC.

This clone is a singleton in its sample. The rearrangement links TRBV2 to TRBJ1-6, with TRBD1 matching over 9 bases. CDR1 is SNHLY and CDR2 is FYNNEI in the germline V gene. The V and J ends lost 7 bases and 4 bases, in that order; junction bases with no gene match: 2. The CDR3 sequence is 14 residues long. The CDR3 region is CASTTGGYNSPLHF. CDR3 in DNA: TGTGCCAGCACGACAGGGGGGTATAATTCACCCCTCCACTTT.

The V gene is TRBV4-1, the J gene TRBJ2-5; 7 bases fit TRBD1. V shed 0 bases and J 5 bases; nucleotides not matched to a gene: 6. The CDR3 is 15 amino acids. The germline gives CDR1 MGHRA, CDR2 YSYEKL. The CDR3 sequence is CASSQDTTGTETQYF. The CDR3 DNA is TGCGCCAGCAGCCAAGATACGACAGGGACGGAGACCCAGTACTTC.

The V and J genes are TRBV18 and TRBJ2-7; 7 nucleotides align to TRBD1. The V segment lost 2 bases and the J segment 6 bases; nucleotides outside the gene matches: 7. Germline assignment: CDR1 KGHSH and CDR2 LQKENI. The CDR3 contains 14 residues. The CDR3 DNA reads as TGTGCCAGCTCACCAATCACAGGGGTCGCCGAGCAGTACTTC. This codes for CASSPITGVAEQYF.